A single sample is the source of the 30 T cell receptor beta chains below, sequenced in a study of cytomegalovirus exposure and HLA in healthy donors. The PCR employed 60 Vbeta primers together with 13 Jbeta primers. Data came from immunoSEQ multiplex PCR; TCRdb stores just in-frame clones and leaves some out. The table includes 200,000 to 250,000 clones, 80% to 90% detected once. The specimen sequenced was PBMCs. These receptors all stem from a man aged 25 to 40 in good health and CMV-seronegative.

V is TRBV6-1 and J is TRBJ1-1; 7 bases line up with TRBD1. CDR3 size: 15 residues. CDR1 MNHNS and CDR2 SASEGT come from the germline V gene. J was trimmed by 8 bases and V by 8 bases; bases with no gene match: 17. As DNA, the CDR3 is TGTGCCAGCGTCGGGAAGCCGACAGGGAATTCCGAAGCTTTCTTT. Amino acid sequence: CASVGKPTGNSEAFF.

The J gene is TRBJ2-7, the V gene TRBV19; TRBD1 agrees at 7 bases. CDR1 LNHDA and CDR2 SQIVND come from the germline V gene (reference sequence). V gave up 8 bases and J gave up 1 base; unmatched junction bases: 11. The CDR3 extends over 15 amino acids. CDR3 sequence: CASARFPGQSYEQYF. The CDR3 DNA follows: TGTGCCAGTGCGCGATTCCCGGGACAGTCCTACGAGCAGTACTTC.

V and J are TRBV28 and TRBJ2-7; the match to TRBD1 covers 12 bases. The J segment lost 2 bases and the V segment lost 3 bases, leaving 5 bases of the junction unmatched. The CDR3 is made up of 16 amino acids. CDR1 is MDHEN, CDR2 SYDVKM, per germline. The CDR3, as DNA: TGTGCCAGCAGTTTGGGGACAGGGGGCCGGACCTACGAGCAGTACTTC. This sequence encodes CASSLGTGGRTYEQYF.

The gene calls are TRBV19 and TRBJ1-1; no reliable D call. This CDR3 is built from 16 residues. Germline V gene sequence: CDR1 LNHDA, CDR2 SQIVND (reference sequence). Trimming cost V 9 bases and J 5 bases, with 25 bases left between them. In nucleotides, the CDR3 is TGTGCCAGCACCGCAACCCCCCGGCTTGTGGAGACTGAAGCTTTCTTT. Residues: CASTATPRLVETEAFF.

The chain employs TRBV27 and TRBJ2-7, with 10 bases matching TRBD1. The CDR3 consists of 14 residues. With V trimmed by 6 bases and J by 13 bases, 15 bases remained unmatched. The V gene's germline CDR1 is MNHEY and CDR2 SMNVEV (reference sequence). CDR3 DNA sequence: TGTGCCAGCAGCCGTCCGGGACAGGGGATGCCAGAATACTTC. Its translation: CASSRPGQGMPEYF.

The chain carries TRBV29-1 and TRBJ1-1, with 7 bases fitting TRBD1. Germline CDR1 reads SQVTM; CDR2 reads ANQGSEA. Trimming cost V 5 bases and J 4 bases; bases outside gene matches: 10. The CDR3 covers 14 residues. The CDR3, as DNA: TGCAGCGTTACGGCCAGGGGGAGATTCACTGAAGCTTTCTTT. Its protein is CSVTARGRFTEAFF.

The chain employs TRBV2 and TRBJ1-6; 8 nucleotides align to TRBD1. V lost 6 bases, J lost 9 bases, and 10 bases stayed unmatched. This CDR3 is built from 15 residues. CDR1 is SNHLY, CDR2 FYNNEI, per germline. The CDR3 loop is CASSPTSGQGSPLHF. The CDR3 DNA reads as TGTGCCAGCAGCCCGACAAGCGGACAGGGTTCACCCCTCCACTTT.

The chain joins TRBV5-4 to TRBJ2-3; 7 nucleotides align to TRBD1. The CDR3 totals 15 residues. Germline V gives CDR1 SGHNT, CDR2 YYREEE (reference sequence). V trimming: 0 bases; J trimming: 2 bases; junction bases outside the gene matches: 3. CDR3 bases: TGTGCCAGCAGCTTGGTTGACAGGGTCACAGATACGCAGTATTTT. Encoded protein: CASSLVDRVTDTQYF.

The chain recombines TRBV4-2 with TRBJ1-1, with D perhaps matching TRBD1 (6 bases). From germline, CDR1 is LGHNA and CDR2 YNFKEQ. The V and J ends lost 0 bases and 11 bases respectively, with 13 bases between them. The CDR3 length is 13 residues. The CDR3, as DNA: TGTGCCAGCAGCCAAGATCAGCACAGGGTTGCTTTCTTT. It encodes CASSQDQHRVAFF.

The rearrangement joins TRBV9 to TRBJ2-7, with 8 positions matching TRBD1. Germline assignment: CDR1 SGDLS and CDR2 YYNGEE. The CDR3 extends over 16 amino acids. With V trimmed by 2 bases and J by 4 bases, 11 bases remained unmatched. The chain's CDR3 is CASSVSPGQGKYEQYF. The CDR3 nucleotides are TGTGCCAGCAGCGTCTCCCCCGGACAGGGAAAATACGAGCAGTACTTC. Complete variable domain (other parts from reference TRBV9 and TRBJ2-7): DSGVTQTPKHLITATGQRVTLRCSPRSGDLSVYWYQQSLDQGLQFLIQYYNGEERAKGNILERFSAQQFPDLHSELNLSSLELGDSALYFCASSVSPGQGKYEQYFGPGTRLTVT.

This clone was detected once. This rearrangement joins TRBV29-1 to TRBJ2-7, with 13 positions matching TRBD2. The CDR3 length is 14 residues. The V and J ends lost 4 bases and 2 bases, in that order; junction bases with no gene match: 2. Germline CDR1 and CDR2: SQVTM and ANQGSEA. The CDR3 DNA follows: TGCAGCGTTGCCGGGACTAGCGGGGCCTACGAGCAGTACTTC. It is translated as CSVAGTSGAYEQYF.

The J gene is TRBJ2-5, the V gene TRBV6-1; D perhaps matches TRBD1 (6 bases). Germline assignment: CDR1 MNHNS and CDR2 SASEGT. Trimming left V 7 bases short and J 2 bases short, with 11 bases between. This CDR3 is built from 13 residues. The CDR3 is CASTGTPQETQYF. The CDR3 DNA sequence: TGTGCCAGCACCGGGACACCTCAAGAGACCCAGTACTTC.

The chain is built from TRBV7-6 and TRBJ1-1; weak D call: TRBD1 (6 bases). The V end lost 5 bases, the J end lost 0 bases, and 19 bases lay between the germline ends. In germline, CDR1 is SGHVS, CDR2 FNYEAQ. The CDR3 covers 17 residues. The CDR3 spells CASSPTGQSIMNTEAFF. CDR3 in DNA: TGTGCCAGCAGCCCCACTGGACAGAGCATCATGAACACTGAAGCTTTCTTT.

The chain links TRBV4-2 to TRBJ1-1; TRBD1 matches 9 bases. V shed 1 base and J 3 bases; nucleotides not matched to a gene: 0. The CDR3 is 14 amino acids. Looked up from germline, CDR1 is LGHNA and CDR2 is YNFKEQ. Here the CDR3 reads CASSQGTGDTEAFF. CDR3 DNA sequence: TGTGCCAGCAGCCAAGGGACAGGGGACACTGAAGCTTTCTTT.

This clone has only a few counts. The CDR3 is CASSSPGVNEKLFF. In DNA, the CDR3 is TGTGCCAGCAGCTCTCCAGGGGTCAATGAAAAACTGTTTTTT. V is TRBV5-4 and J is TRBJ1-4; D is possibly TRBD1 (6 bases). V lost 3 bases and J 5 bases, leaving 11 bases between the germline ends. The CDR3 is 14 amino acids. Germline V CDR1 and CDR2: SGHNT, YYREEE (reference sequence).

V and J are TRBV7-3 and TRBJ1-2; D is possibly TRBD1 (6 bases). Germline loops: CDR1 SGHTA, CDR2 FQGTGA. Trimming removed 0 bases from V and 4 bases from J, with 12 bases in between. This CDR3 region has 15 residues. The CDR3 spells CASSLTPGQSYGYTF. CDR3 nucleotides: TGTGCCAGCAGCTTAACTCCCGGACAGAGCTATGGCTACACCTTC.

The rearrangement uses TRBV2 and TRBJ1-2; no clear D. CDR1 SNHLY and CDR2 FYNNEI come from the germline V gene. Trimming took off 8 bases at V and 2 bases at J, with 12 bases between the two ends. The CDR3 length is 13 residues. The CDR3 spells CASVREGNYGYTF. Here the CDR3 DNA reads TGTGCCAGCGTTAGAGAGGGAAACTATGGCTACACCTTC. The full variable domain, completed using reference TRBV2 and TRBJ1-2, is EPEVTQTPSHQVTQMGQEVILRCVPISNHLYFYWYRQILGQKVEFLVSFYNNEISEKSEIFDDQFSVERPDGSNFTLKIRSTKLEDSAMYFCASVREGNYGYTFGSGTRLTVV.

This sequence joins TRBV7-9 and TRBJ1-3; weak D call: TRBD1 (6 bases). The germline V gene encodes CDR1 SEHNR and CDR2 FQNEAQ (reference sequence). CDR3 length: 13 residues. Between the trimmed V and J ends, which lost 7 bases and 7 bases, there was a span of 14 bases. As DNA, the CDR3 is TGTGCCAGCATCTGGGACATTGGGAACACCATATATTTT. The encoded protein is CASIWDIGNTIYF.

The chain has TRBV2 and TRBJ2-3, with 10 bases that match TRBD2. The junction had 12 bases not matched to a gene; V was cut back by 4 bases and J by 2 bases. Germline assignment: CDR1 SNHLY and CDR2 FYNNEI. This CDR3 contains 18 residues. The DNA of the CDR3 is TGTGCCAGCAGTGGGGCCGAGGGTAGCGGGGGGTTCACAGATACGCAGTATTTT. Encoded protein: CASSGAEGSGGFTDTQYF.

This chain links TRBV10-2 with TRBJ2-1; TRBD1 aligns across 9 bases. CDR1 and CDR2 from the germline V gene are WSHSY and SAAADI. The CDR3 runs to 14 residues. V lost 6 bases to trimming and J lost 8 bases; unmatched junction nucleotides: 8. The CDR3 is CASRGQGIGDEQFF. As DNA, the CDR3 is TGCGCCAGCAGGGGACAGGGTATCGGTGATGAGCAGTTCTTC.

The chain joins TRBV6-5 to TRBJ1-2, with a weak D call TRBD1 (5 bases). Germline V gene lookup returns CDR1 MNHEY and CDR2 SVGAGI. V was shortened by 5 bases and J by 6 bases, with 10 bases between the two germline ends. The CDR3 is 12 residues long. This chain's CDR3 is CASSDRLDGYTF. The CDR3, as DNA: TGTGCCAGCAGTGACAGATTGGATGGCTACACCTTC.

This clone was recorded once. This chain uses TRBV7-9 with TRBJ2-5, with TRBD1 identical over 7 bases. The CDR3 has 13 amino acids. The V gene end was trimmed by 3 bases and the J gene end by 4 bases; junction bases not matched to a gene: 2. Germline V CDR1 and CDR2: SEHNR, FQNEAQ (reference sequence). The CDR3 here is CASSFTGAETQYF. In nucleotides, the CDR3 is TGTGCCAGCAGCTTCACAGGGGCAGAGACCCAGTACTTC.

J is TRBJ2-1 and V is TRBV10-2; TRBD2 matches at 8 bases. The CDR3 consists of 15 residues. V lost 1 base to trimming and J lost 6 bases; unmatched junction nucleotides: 5. Per germline, CDR1 WSHSY and CDR2 SAAADI. CDR3 in DNA: TGCGCCAGCAGTGAGTTCAATCGGGGGGGCAATGAGCAGTTCTTC. Translated, it gives CASSEFNRGGNEQFF.

The genes are TRBV28 and TRBJ1-5, with D perhaps matching TRBD1 (6 bases). V was shortened by 2 bases and J by 4 bases, with 21 bases between the two germline ends. The CDR3 contains 18 residues. From germline, CDR1 is MDHEN and CDR2 SYDVKM. The CDR3 nucleotides read TGTGCCAGCAGTTTAGTAGGGGGGGTGTATCCTGGAAATCAGCCCCAGCATTTT. This codes for CASSLVGGVYPGNQPQHF.

The chain combines TRBV7-9 with TRBJ1-1, with 8 bases identical to TRBD1. From germline, CDR1 is SEHNR and CDR2 FQNEAQ (reference sequence). The CDR3 sequence is 13 residues long. The J segment lost 6 bases and the V segment lost 7 bases, leaving 7 bases of the junction unmatched. CDR3 sequence: CASKQGGDPEAFF. The CDR3 coding sequence is TGTGCCAGCAAACAGGGGGGGGACCCTGAAGCTTTCTTT.

About this clone: Other DNA sequences in the sample encode the same CDR3. The chain employs TRBV28 and TRBJ1-5; no firm D call. Looked up from germline, CDR1 is MDHEN and CDR2 is SYDVKM. The CDR3 consists of 11 residues. V was cut by 6 bases and J by 6 bases, with 6 bases left in between. Here the CDR3 DNA reads TGTGCCAGCAGCTCTCGTCAGCCCCAGCATTTT. Encoded protein: CASSSRQPQHF.

The rearrangement uses TRBV7-4 and TRBJ2-1; 11 bases map to TRBD1. CDR1 and CDR2 (germline): SGHVT, SQSDAQ. The CDR3 length is 19 residues. Trimming removed 6 bases from V and 2 bases from J; junction bases left unmatched: 15. Here the CDR3 reads CASSFRQGQGAGTYNEQFF. The CDR3 DNA is TGTGCCAGCAGTTTTCGCCAAGGACAGGGGGCCGGCACCTACAATGAGCAGTTCTTC.

The chain couples TRBV7-9 to TRBJ2-1, with D possibly TRBD1 on 6 matching bases. The germline gives CDR1 SEHNR, CDR2 FQNEAQ (reference sequence). With 6 bases removed from V and 0 bases from J, the gap between germline ends came to 15 bases. This CDR3 has 16 amino acids. The CDR3 reads CASRPGQGSSYNEQFF. CDR3 bases: TGTGCCAGCAGGCCCGGGCAGGGGAGCTCCTACAATGAGCAGTTCTTC.

A few counts support this clone. The chain recombines TRBV5-4 with TRBJ2-3; 9 bases line up with TRBD1. The CDR3 sequence is 14 residues long. V lost 4 bases, J lost 1 base, and 1 base stayed unmatched. Per the germline V gene, CDR1 is SGHNT and CDR2 is YYREEE (reference sequence). This CDR3 reads CASSRQGGTDTQYF. CDR3 in DNA: TGTGCCAGCAGCCGACAGGGGGGCACAGATACGCAGTATTTT.

This clone was observed a single time. This chain links TRBV28 with TRBJ1-5, with D possibly TRBD1 on 6 matching bases. Germline CDR1 is MDHEN and CDR2 is SYDVKM. Trimming took off 1 base at V and 3 bases at J, with 13 bases between the two ends. CDR3 length: 16 residues. The CDR3 region is CASSLSSQGSNQPQHF. In DNA form, the CDR3 reads TGTGCCAGCAGTTTATCGTCCCAGGGGTCCAATCAGCCCCAGCATTTT.